Listed below are T cell receptor beta chains from one sample, sequenced in a study of sequential checkpoint blockade in melanoma. Profiled with immunoSEQ multiplex PCR; TCRdb holds only in-frame clones, not every one. The data hold about 28,000 clones, with 85% to 90% observed a single time. This specimen consisted of CD8+ T cells sorted from blood (inferred from file names), obtained from a patient given nivolumab and ipilimumab in sequence. These receptors originate from a human donor with melanoma. The CDR3 runs from the conserved cysteine through the conserved F or W. The D gene is left open where the match is weak. Some rows have no size entry. The others give once, few or many, or a class for an expanded clone.

CDR3 DNA	CDR3 protein	V gene	clone size	D gene	J gene
TGTGCCAGCAGTGACTTGGGGACAGGGGGATACGAGCAGTACTTC	CASSDLGTGGYEQYF	TRBV2	.	TRBD1	TRBJ2-7
TGCAGCGGGACAGGGTATCAGGCGCAAGAGACCCAGTACTTC	CSGTGYQAQETQYF	TRBV29-1	.	TRBD1	TRBJ2-5
TGTGCCAGCAGCGTTACCCGGACACTCACAGATACGCAGTATTTT	CASSVTRTLTDTQYF	TRBV9	.	.	TRBJ2-3
TGTGCCAGCAGCGGTGGACAGGGGAGTGAAGCTTTCTTT	CASSGGQGSEAFF	TRBV7-3	.	TRBD1	TRBJ1-1
TGCGCCAGCAGCCAAGCCCCAGCGAGCACAGATACGCAGTATTTT	CASSQAPASTDTQYF	TRBV4-1	.	.	TRBJ2-3
TGTGCCAGCATCCCCTCTAGCACAAATGAGCAGTTCTTC	CASIPSSTNEQFF	TRBV28	.	.	TRBJ2-1
TGTGCCAGCAGCTTACCGGGAGGTCAGGAGACCCAGTACTTC	CASSLPGGQETQYF	TRBV11-2	.	TRBD2	TRBJ2-5
TGTGCCAGTAGTCCCATGAGGAACACTGAAGCTTTCTTT	CASSPMRNTEAFF	TRBV19	.	.	TRBJ1-1
TGCAGCGTTGAAGATGGGACAGCTAAGTACTTC	CSVEDGTAKYF	TRBV29-1	.	TRBD1	TRBJ2-5
TGTGCCAGCAGTCGATATAGGGGATCCGGGGAGCTGTTTTTT	CASSRYRGSGELFF	TRBV6-5	.	.	TRBJ2-2
TGTGCCAGCAACTTGACAGGAGCACTTTATAATCAGCCCCAGCATTTT	CASNLTGALYNQPQHF	TRBV5-6	once	.	TRBJ1-5
TGTGCCAGCAGTGGAAGTAGCGGGGGGGCCGGTGAGCAGTTCTTC	CASSGSSGGAGEQFF	TRBV6-1	few	TRBD2	TRBJ2-1
TGTGCCAGCAGCTTCACCGGCGAGCAGTACTTC	CASSFTGEQYF	TRBV27	.	.	TRBJ2-7
TGTGCCAGCAGCCCAGGGGATCGGGACATTCAGTACTTC	CASSPGDRDIQYF	TRBV11-2	.	.	TRBJ2-4
TGTGCCAGCAGTTTATCGGGTGAAAAACTGTTTTTT	CASSLSGEKLFF	TRBV28	.	.	TRBJ1-4
TGCAGCGTCGGACACAATTCCTACGAGCAGTACTTC	CSVGHNSYEQYF	TRBV29-1	.	.	TRBJ2-7
TGTGCCAGCAGTGAACATGGCGAGCAGTACTTC	CASSEHGEQYF	TRBV6-5	few	.	TRBJ2-7
TGTGCCAGCAGCCCTGGAGGGGGAGGGACTAACTACGAGCAGTACTTC	CASSPGGGGTNYEQYF	TRBV7-9	.	.	TRBJ2-7
TGTGCCAGCAGCTTGGAGGGGGCTAACTATGGCTACACCTTC	CASSLEGANYGYTF	TRBV5-6	.	.	TRBJ1-2
TGTGCCAGCTCACCCAATCTCCGGGACAGTATTCAAGAGACCCAGTACTTC	CASSPNLRDSIQETQYF	TRBV18	.	TRBD1	TRBJ2-5
TGTGCCAGCAGCTTAGGCCTAACCGCGTTTGAAGCTTTCTTT	CASSLGLTAFEAFF	TRBV13	.	.	TRBJ1-1
TGTGCCTGGAGTGGAGAGGTCGAGCAGTACTTC	CAWSGEVEQYF	TRBV30	.	.	TRBJ2-7